This TCR beta chain was sequenced in a study of T cell responses to AZD1222 COVID-19 vaccine. The study, taken as a whole, reports: Of the AZD1222 recipients, only six were seropositive at baseline. Close to half of spike-specific TCRs reportedly recognize unmutated variant regions. Donors in the cohort were predominantly white British and more often female, and clonal diversity was possibly underestimated.

As concerns this clone: The target antigen is unknown.

Profiled with immunoSEQ multiplex PCR; TCRdb holds only in-frame clones, not every one. The sample has about 100,000 clones, about 87% seen once; the top ten hold about 15%. The V and J ends lost 3 bases and 7 bases, in that order; junction bases with no gene match: 8. This CDR3 is built from 13 residues. Germline V gives CDR1 DFQATT, CDR2 SNEGSKA (reference sequence). The receptor was derived from an adult in good health. The chain uses TRBV20-1 and TRBJ1-1, with 7 bases fitting TRBD1. This material consisted of peripheral blood, taken on day 0 of AZD1222 vaccination. CDR3 bases: TGCAGTGCTAGTCCAATTAGACAGGGTGAAGCTTTCTTT. Protein: CSASPIRQGEAFF.